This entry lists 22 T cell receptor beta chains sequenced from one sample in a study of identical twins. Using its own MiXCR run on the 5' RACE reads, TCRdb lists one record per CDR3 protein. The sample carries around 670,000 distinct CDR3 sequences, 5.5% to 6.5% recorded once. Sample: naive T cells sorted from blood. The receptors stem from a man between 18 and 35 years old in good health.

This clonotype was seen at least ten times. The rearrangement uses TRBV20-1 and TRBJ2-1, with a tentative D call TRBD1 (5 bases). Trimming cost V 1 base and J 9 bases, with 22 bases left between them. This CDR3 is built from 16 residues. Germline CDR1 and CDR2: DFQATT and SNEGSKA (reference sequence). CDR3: CSARVGRGDLRSEQFF. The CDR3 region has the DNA TGCAGTGCTAGAGTGGGTAGGGGCGACCTAAGGAGTGAGCAGTTCTTC.

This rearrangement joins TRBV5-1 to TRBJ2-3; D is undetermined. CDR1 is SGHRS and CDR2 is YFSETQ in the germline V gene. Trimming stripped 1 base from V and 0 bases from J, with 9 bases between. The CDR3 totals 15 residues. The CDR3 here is CASSLRITSTDTQYF. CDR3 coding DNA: TGCGCCAGCAGCTTGCGAATAACTAGCACAGATACGCAGTATTTT.

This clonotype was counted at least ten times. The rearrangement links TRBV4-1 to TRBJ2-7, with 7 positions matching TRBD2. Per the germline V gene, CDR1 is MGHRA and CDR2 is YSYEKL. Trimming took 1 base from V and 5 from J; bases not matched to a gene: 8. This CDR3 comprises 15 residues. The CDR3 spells CASSQGREFANEQYF. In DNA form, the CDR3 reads TGCGCCAGCAGCCAAGGGCGGGAGTTCGCCAACGAGCAGTACTTC.

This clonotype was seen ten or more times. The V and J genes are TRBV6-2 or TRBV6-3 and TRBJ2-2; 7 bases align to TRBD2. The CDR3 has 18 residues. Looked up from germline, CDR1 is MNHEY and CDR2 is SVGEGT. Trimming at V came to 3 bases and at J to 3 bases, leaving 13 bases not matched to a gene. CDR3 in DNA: TGTGCCAGCAGTTATTTGATTCGACTAGCTTCCCACACCGGGGAGCTGTTTTTT. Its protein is CASSYLIRLASHTGELFF.

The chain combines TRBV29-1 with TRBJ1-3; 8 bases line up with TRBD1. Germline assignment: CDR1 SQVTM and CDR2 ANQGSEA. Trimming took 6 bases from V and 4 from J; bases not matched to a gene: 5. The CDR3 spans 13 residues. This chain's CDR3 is CSVLDRGGNTIYF. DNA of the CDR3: TGCAGCGTCCTTGACAGGGGAGGAAACACCATATATTTT.

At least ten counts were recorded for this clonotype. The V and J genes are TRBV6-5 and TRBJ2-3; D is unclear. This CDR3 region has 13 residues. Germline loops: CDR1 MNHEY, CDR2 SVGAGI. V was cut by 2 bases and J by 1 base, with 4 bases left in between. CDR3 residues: CASSYTGTDTQYF. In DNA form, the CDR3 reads TGTGCCAGCAGTTACACTGGCACAGATACGCAGTATTTT.

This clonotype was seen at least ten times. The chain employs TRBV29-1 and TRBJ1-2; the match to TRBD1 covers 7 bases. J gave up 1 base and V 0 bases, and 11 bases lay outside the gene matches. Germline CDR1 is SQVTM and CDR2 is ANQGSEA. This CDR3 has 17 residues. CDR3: CSVEDLQGIGSNYGYTF. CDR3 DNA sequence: TGCAGCGTTGAAGATCTACAGGGGATAGGAAGTAACTATGGCTACACCTTC.

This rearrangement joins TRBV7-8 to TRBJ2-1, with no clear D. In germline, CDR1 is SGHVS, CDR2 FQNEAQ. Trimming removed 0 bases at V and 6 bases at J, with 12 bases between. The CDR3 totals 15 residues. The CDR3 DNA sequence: TGTGCCAGCAGCTTAGCGCACGGACCGTCCAATGAGCAGTTCTTC. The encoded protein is CASSLAHGPSNEQFF.

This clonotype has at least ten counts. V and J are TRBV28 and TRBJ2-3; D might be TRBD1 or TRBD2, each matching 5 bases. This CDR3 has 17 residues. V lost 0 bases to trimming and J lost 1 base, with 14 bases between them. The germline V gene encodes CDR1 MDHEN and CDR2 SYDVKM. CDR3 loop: CASSLWNQGPGTDTQYF. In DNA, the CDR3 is TGTGCCAGCAGTTTATGGAACCAGGGACCTGGCACAGATACGCAGTATTTT.

Here the CDR3 reads CASSLVGPGTGELFF. CDR3 DNA sequence: TGTGCCAGCAGCTTAGTTGGTCCAGGAACCGGGGAGCTGTTTTTT. The chain couples TRBV7-2 to TRBJ2-2; D unclear. Germline CDR1 reads SGHTA; CDR2 reads FQGNSA. Trimming cost V 1 base and J 5 bases, with 11 bases left between them. This CDR3 is built from 15 residues.

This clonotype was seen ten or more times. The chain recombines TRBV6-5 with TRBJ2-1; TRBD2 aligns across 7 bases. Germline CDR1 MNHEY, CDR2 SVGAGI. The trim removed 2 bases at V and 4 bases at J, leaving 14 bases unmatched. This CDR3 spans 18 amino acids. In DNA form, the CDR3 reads TGTGCCAGCAGTTACCAAGCTCCGGGACTACTTCAATACAATGAGCAGTTCTTC. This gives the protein CASSYQAPGLLQYNEQFF.

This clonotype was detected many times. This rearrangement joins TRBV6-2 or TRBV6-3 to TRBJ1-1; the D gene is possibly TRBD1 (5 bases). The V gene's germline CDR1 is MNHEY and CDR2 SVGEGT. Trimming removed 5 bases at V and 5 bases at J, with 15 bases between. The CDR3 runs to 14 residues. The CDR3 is CASSRAGYRTEAFF. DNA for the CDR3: TGTGCCAGCAGTCGCGCAGGGTATCGGACTGAAGCTTTCTTT.

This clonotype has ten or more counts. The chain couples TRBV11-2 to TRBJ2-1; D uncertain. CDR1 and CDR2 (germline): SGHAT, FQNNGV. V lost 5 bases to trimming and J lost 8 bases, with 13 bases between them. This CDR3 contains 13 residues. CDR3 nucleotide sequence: TGTGCCAGCAGCAGTTACCAGAGTCATGAGCAGTTCTTC. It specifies CASSSYQSHEQFF.

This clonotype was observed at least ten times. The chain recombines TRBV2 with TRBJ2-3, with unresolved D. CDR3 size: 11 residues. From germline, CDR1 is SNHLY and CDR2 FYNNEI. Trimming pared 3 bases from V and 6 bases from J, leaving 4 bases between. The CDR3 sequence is CASSDIDTQYF. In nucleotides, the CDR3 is TGTGCCAGCAGTGATATCGATACGCAGTATTTT.

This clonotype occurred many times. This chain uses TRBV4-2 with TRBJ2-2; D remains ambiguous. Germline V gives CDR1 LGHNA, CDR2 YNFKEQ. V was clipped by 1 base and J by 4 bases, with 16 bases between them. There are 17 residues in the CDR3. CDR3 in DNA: TGTGCCAGCAGCCAAGCAGATTTCGCCCAGAGCACCGGGGAGCTGTTTTTT. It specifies CASSQADFAQSTGELFF.

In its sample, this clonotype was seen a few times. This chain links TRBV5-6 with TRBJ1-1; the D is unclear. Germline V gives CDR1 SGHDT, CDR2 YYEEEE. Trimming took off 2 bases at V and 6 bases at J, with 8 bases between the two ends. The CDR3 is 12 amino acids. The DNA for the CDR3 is TGTGCCAGCAGCTTTATTCAAGCTGAAGCTTTCTTT. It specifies CASSFIQAEAFF.

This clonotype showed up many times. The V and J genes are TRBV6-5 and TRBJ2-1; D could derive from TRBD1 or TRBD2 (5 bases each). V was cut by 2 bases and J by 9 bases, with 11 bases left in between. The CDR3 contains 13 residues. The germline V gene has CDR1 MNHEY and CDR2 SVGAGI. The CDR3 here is CASSYKGPSEQFF. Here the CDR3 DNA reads TGTGCCAGCAGTTACAAGGGACCGAGTGAGCAGTTCTTC.

CDR3 coding DNA: TGTGCCAGCAGTTTCGAGAGGTCCACCGGGGAGCTGTTTTTT. It codes for CASSFERSTGELFF. This chain uses TRBV12-3 or TRBV12-4 with TRBJ2-2; D not resolved. The CDR3 is 14 amino acids. V was clipped by 3 bases and J by 4 bases, with 9 bases between them.

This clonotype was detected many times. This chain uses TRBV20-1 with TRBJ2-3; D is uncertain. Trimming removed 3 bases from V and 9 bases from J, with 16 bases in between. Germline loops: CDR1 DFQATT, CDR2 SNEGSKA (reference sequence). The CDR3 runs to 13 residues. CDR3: CSASGRSSETQYF. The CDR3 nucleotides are TGCAGTGCTAGTGGCAGAAGTTCCGAGACGCAGTATTTT.

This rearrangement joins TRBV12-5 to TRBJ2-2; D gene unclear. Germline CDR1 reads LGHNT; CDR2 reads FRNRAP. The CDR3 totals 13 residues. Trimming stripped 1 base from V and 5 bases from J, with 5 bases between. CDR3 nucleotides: TGTGCTAGTGGTTTGGCAGGTACCGGGGAGCTGTTTTTT. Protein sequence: CASGLAGTGELFF.

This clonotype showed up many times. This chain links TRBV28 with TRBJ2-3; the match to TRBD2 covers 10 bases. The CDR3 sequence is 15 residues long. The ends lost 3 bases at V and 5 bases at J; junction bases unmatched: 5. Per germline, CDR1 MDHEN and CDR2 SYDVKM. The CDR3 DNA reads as TGTGCCAGCAGTTTCCTAGCGGGAGATGTAGATACGCAGTATTTT. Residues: CASSFLAGDVDTQYF.

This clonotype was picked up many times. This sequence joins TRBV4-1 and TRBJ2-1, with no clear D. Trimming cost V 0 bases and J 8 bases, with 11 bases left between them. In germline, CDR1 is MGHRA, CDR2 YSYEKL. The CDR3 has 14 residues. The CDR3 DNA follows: TGCGCCAGCAGCCAAGATCGTTCGCGAGATGAGCAGTTCTTC. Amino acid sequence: CASSQDRSRDEQFF.